Detailed here is one T cell receptor (beta chain). Assay: immunoSEQ multiplex PCR; the TCRdb copy retains only in-frame clones and omits some. There are tens of thousands of clones in the sample; more than 75% occur only once, and around 10% lies in the top ten. These data originate in a study of PD-1 blockade in classical Hodgkin lymphoma. The germline CDR1 and CDR2 sequences are ENHRY and SYGVKD. The ends were cut back, 11 bases at V and 3 bases at J, with 13 bases in the middle. This CDR3 is built from 12 residues. Each patient relapsed following autologous stem cell transplantation, and prior brentuximab vedotin exposure differed. Complete response, partial response or progressive disease constituted the best response categories observed.

The chain has TRBV10-3 and TRBJ1-1; unclear D gene. This receptor was identified in a human donor with classical Hodgkin lymphoma. The sample consisted of peripheral blood mononuclear cells (PBMCs), taken before the second cycle of nivolumab. The DNA of the CDR3 is TGTGCCTCGCAAAGTCTGGACACTGAAGCTTTCTTT. Protein: CASQSLDTEAFF.